These T cell receptor beta chains were read from a single sample in a study of OX40 agonist ivuxolimab in advanced cancers. Profiling relied on immunoSEQ multiplex PCR, and the TCRdb table lists in-frame clones only, not all of them. The sample carries some 15,000 clones, just under 80% recorded once. The sample in question was CD4+ or CD8+ T cells sorted from blood, obtained in a trial of the OX40 agonist ivuxolimab. These receptors all stem from an adult with an advanced solid tumor such as melanoma, head and neck, liver or kidney cancer. Both conserved end residues are part of each CDR3. A D gene is named only where the DNA matches it firmly. Only some rows state a clone size, as once, few, many or a class for expanded clones.

clone_size: .
d_call: .
cdr3_length: 13
j_call: TRBJ2-7
v_call: TRBV5-5
cdr3_aa: CASSLDKTYEQYF
cdr3_nt: TGTGCCAGCAGCCTGGACAAGACCTACGAGCAGTACTTC

clone_size: once
d_call: TRBD2
cdr3_length: 15
j_call: TRBJ2-7
v_call: TRBV7-8
cdr3_aa: CASRLLAGGPNEQYF
cdr3_nt: TGTGCCAGCAGGCTACTAGCGGGAGGGCCTAACGAGCAGTACTTC

clone_size: .
d_call: TRBD1
cdr3_length: 16
j_call: TRBJ2-3
v_call: TRBV5-4
cdr3_aa: CASSLGQGGPTDTQYF
cdr3_nt: TGTGCCAGCAGCCTCGGACAGGGGGGTCCCACAGATACGCAGTATTTT

clone_size: .
d_call: .
cdr3_length: 13
j_call: TRBJ1-5
v_call: TRBV27
cdr3_aa: CASSLAGNQPQHF
cdr3_nt: TGTGCCAGCAGTTTAGCAGGGAATCAGCCCCAGCATTTT

clone_size: .
d_call: .
cdr3_length: 17
j_call: TRBJ2-4
v_call: TRBV11-2
cdr3_aa: CASSSLLPGHQRGIQYF
cdr3_nt: TGTGCCAGCAGCTCTCTTCTGCCGGGCCACCAAAGGGGAATTCAGTACTTC

clone_size: .
d_call: TRBD1
cdr3_length: 15
j_call: TRBJ2-2
v_call: TRBV2
cdr3_aa: CASSENRGQGGELFF
cdr3_nt: TGTGCCAGCAGCGAAAACAGGGGGCAAGGCGGGGAGCTGTTTTTT

clone_size: .
d_call: TRBD2
cdr3_length: 17
j_call: TRBJ2-3
v_call: TRBV7-9
cdr3_aa: CASSLRAGVAGADTQYF
cdr3_nt: TGTGCCAGCAGCTTAAGAGCGGGAGTGGCGGGCGCAGATACGCAGTATTTT

clone_size: once
d_call: TRBD2
cdr3_length: 15
j_call: TRBJ2-1
v_call: TRBV28
cdr3_aa: CASSLAGGYYNEQFF
cdr3_nt: TGTGCCAGCAGTCTGGCGGGAGGTTACTACAATGAGCAGTTCTTC

clone_size: few
d_call: TRBD2
cdr3_length: 15
j_call: TRBJ2-1
v_call: TRBV27
cdr3_aa: CASSQTSGAYNEQFF
cdr3_nt: TGTGCCAGCAGCCAGACTAGCGGGGCATACAATGAGCAGTTCTTC

clone_size: few
d_call: .
cdr3_length: 13
j_call: TRBJ2-3
v_call: TRBV9
cdr3_aa: CASSVENADTQYF
cdr3_nt: TGTGCCAGCAGCGTAGAGAATGCAGATACGCAGTATTTT

clone_size: .
d_call: .
cdr3_length: 18
j_call: TRBJ2-2
v_call: TRBV27
cdr3_aa: CASSLIGARGLFTGELFF
cdr3_nt: TGTGCCAGCAGTCTTATAGGGGCCAGGGGTTTGTTCACCGGGGAGCTGTTTTTT

clone_size: .
d_call: .
cdr3_length: 10
j_call: TRBJ2-1
v_call: TRBV7-9
cdr3_aa: CASSLAPAFF
cdr3_nt: TGTGCCAGCAGCTTAGCGCCCGCTTTCTTC

clone_size: .
d_call: TRBD1
cdr3_length: 16
j_call: TRBJ1-4
v_call: TRBV7-9
cdr3_aa: CASSPGQGGTNEKLFF
cdr3_nt: TGTGCCAGCAGCCCAGGACAGGGTGGAACTAATGAAAAACTGTTTTTT

clone_size: .
d_call: .
cdr3_length: 14
j_call: TRBJ2-7
v_call: TRBV27
cdr3_aa: CASSHYPDSYEQYF
cdr3_nt: TGTGCCAGCAGCCATTACCCCGACAGCTACGAGCAGTACTTC

clone_size: .
d_call: .
cdr3_length: 12
j_call: TRBJ2-7
v_call: TRBV7-9
cdr3_aa: CASSPGPAEQYF
cdr3_nt: TGTGCCAGCAGCCCGGGACCCGCGGAGCAGTACTTC

clone_size: .
d_call: TRBD1
cdr3_length: 12
j_call: TRBJ1-2
v_call: TRBV6-5
cdr3_aa: CASIGQGTGYTF
cdr3_nt: TGTGCCAGCATTGGACAGGGGACTGGCTACACCTTC

clone_size: .
d_call: .
cdr3_length: 13
j_call: TRBJ2-1
v_call: TRBV10-3
cdr3_aa: CAISEGLPQPQFF
cdr3_nt: TGTGCCATCAGTGAGGGTTTACCTCAACCACAGTTCTTC

clone_size: .
d_call: TRBD2
cdr3_length: 18
j_call: TRBJ2-3
v_call: TRBV7-3
cdr3_aa: CASSSAGGLAGSTDTQYF
cdr3_nt: TGTGCCAGCAGCTCCGCCGGCGGTCTAGCGGGATCCACAGATACGCAGTATTTT

clone_size: .
d_call: TRBD2
cdr3_length: 16
j_call: TRBJ2-1
v_call: TRBV28
cdr3_aa: CASRHEGTSGSYEQFF
cdr3_nt: TGTGCCAGCAGACATGAGGGGACTAGCGGGAGCTATGAGCAGTTCTTC

clone_size: .
d_call: TRBD2
cdr3_length: 14
j_call: TRBJ2-7
v_call: TRBV5-6
cdr3_aa: CASSLVAGAFEQYF
cdr3_nt: TGTGCCAGCAGCTTGGTAGCGGGAGCTTTTGAGCAGTACTTC

clone_size: .
d_call: .
cdr3_length: 15
j_call: TRBJ2-1
v_call: TRBV27
cdr3_aa: CASSLMGPSYNEQFF
cdr3_nt: TGTGCCAGCAGTTTAATGGGACCCTCCTACAATGAGCAGTTCTTC

clone_size: .
d_call: TRBD2
cdr3_length: 14
j_call: TRBJ2-5
v_call: TRBV13
cdr3_aa: CASSFGLAQETQYF
cdr3_nt: TGTGCCAGCAGCTTTGGACTAGCTCAAGAGACCCAGTACTTC

clone_size: .
d_call: TRBD1
cdr3_length: 15
j_call: TRBJ2-5
v_call: TRBV5-6
cdr3_aa: CASSFEDRRFETQYF
cdr3_nt: TGTGCCAGCAGCTTCGAGGACAGGAGATTTGAGACCCAGTACTTC

clone_size: .
d_call: .
cdr3_length: 12
j_call: TRBJ2-2
v_call: TRBV6-1
cdr3_aa: CASSRATGELFF
cdr3_nt: TGTGCCAGCAGTCGGGCGACCGGGGAGCTGTTTTTT